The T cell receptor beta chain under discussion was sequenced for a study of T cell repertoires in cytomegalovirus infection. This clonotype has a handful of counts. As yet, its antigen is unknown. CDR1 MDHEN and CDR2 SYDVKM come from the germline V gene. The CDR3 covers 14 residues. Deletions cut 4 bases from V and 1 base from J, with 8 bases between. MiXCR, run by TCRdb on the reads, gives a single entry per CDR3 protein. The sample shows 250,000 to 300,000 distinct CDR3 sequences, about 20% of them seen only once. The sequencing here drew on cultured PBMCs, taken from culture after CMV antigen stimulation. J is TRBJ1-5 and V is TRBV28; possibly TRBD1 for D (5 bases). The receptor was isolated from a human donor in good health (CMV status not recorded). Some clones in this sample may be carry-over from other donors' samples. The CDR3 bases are TGTGCCAGCAGTTACGGGGGGAGCAATCAGCCCCAGCATTTT. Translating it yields CASSYGGSNQPQHF.